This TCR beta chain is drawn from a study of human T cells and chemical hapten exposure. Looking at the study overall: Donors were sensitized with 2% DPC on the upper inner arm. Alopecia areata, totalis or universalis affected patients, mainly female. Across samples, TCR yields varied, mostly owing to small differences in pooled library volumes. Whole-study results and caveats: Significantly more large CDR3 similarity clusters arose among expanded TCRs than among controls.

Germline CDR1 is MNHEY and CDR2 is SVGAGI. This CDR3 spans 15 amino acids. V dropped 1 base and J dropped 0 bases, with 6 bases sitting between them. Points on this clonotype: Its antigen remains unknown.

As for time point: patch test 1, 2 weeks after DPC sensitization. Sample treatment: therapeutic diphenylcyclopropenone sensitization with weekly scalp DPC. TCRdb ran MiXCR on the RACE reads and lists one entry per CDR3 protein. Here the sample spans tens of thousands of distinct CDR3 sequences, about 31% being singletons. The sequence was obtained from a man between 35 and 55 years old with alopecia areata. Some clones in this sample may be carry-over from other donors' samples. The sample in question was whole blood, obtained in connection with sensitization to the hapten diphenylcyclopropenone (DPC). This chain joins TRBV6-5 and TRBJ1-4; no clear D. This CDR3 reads CASSYLPSTNEKLFF. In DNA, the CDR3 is TGTGCCAGCAGTTACTTACCGTCAACTAATGAAAAACTGTTTTTT.